This entry concerns a single T cell receptor beta chain. This sample was included in a study of blood T cell repertoires in COVID-19. V lost 8 bases to trimming and J lost 6 bases; unmatched junction nucleotides: 13. Germline values: CDR1 MDHEN, CDR2 SYDVKM. The CDR3 is 14 residues long. This table comes from immunoSEQ multiplex PCR, and its TCRdb copy is limited to in-frame clones, with some not included. Of about 200,000 clones in the sample, roughly 86% were seen once. This rearrangement joins TRBV28 to TRBJ2-7; 7 bases match TRBD1. Specimen: PBMCs or T cells enriched from blood (not recorded which). The source of this sequence is a man between 35 and 55 years old with acute COVID-19. CDR3 residues: CASDTRQGAVEQYF. In DNA, the CDR3 is TGTGCCAGCGATACGAGACAGGGAGCGGTCGAGCAGTACTTC.